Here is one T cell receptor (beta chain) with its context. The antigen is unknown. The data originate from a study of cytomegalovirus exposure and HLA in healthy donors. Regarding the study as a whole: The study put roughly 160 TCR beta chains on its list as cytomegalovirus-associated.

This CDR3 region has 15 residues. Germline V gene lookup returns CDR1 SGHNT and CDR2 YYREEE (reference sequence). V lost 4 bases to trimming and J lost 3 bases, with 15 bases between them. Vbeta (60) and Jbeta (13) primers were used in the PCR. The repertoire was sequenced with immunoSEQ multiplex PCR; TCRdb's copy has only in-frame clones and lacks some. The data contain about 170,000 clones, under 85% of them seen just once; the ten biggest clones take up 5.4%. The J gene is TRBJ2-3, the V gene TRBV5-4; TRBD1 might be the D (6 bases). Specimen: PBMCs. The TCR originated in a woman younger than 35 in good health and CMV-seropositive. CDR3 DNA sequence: TGTGCCAGCAGCCAGATGGACAGACAGACAGATACGCAGTATTTT. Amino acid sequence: CASSQMDRQTDTQYF.